What follows is one TCR beta chain and its context. Its antigen is still unknown. This specimen belongs to a study of blood T cells in healthy people across ages. Study in general: Per two T cells, template switching captured roughly one barcoded beta molecule. General observations from the study: The fall in TCR beta diversity per million T cells was roughly linear with age. Long-lived donors had more naive CD4+ cells and higher diversity than aged donors.

The authors ran a second PCR of about 6 to 11 cycles using a sample-barcoded 5' primer and a J-beta primer mix. TCRdb re-called the 5' RACE reads with MiXCR, one entry per CDR3 protein. This sample yields about 640,000 distinct CDR3 sequences, of which 58% are seen a single time; over 35% belongs to the top ten. Per sample, extraction of total RNA gave at least 5 micrograms in every case. Sequencing was performed on blood. This clonotype was sampled from a man between 60 and 70 years old in good health.

This chain's CDR3 is CSARPLGRDPGYTF. In DNA form, the CDR3 reads TGCAGTGCTAGACCTTTGGGCAGAGACCCTGGCTACACCTTC. The chain has TRBV20-1 and TRBJ1-2; D gene unclear. Germline CDR1 and CDR2: DFQATT and SNEGSKA (reference sequence). This CDR3 comprises 14 residues. V was shortened by 2 bases and J by 7 bases, with 17 bases between the two germline ends.